This T cell receptor (beta chain) comes out of a study of T-cell reconstitution after alpha-beta-depleted transplantation in children. Preparation of the TCRbeta library used unique molecular identifiers. Each CDR3 protein gets one entry after TCRdb re-called the PCR reads with MiXCR. Of around 370,000 distinct CDR3 sequences listed, 9% to 12% are singletons. The CDR3 is 17 residues long. Germline-derived CDR1 and CDR2 are SQVTM and ANQGSEA. The ends were cut back, 1 base at V and 0 bases at J, with 16 bases in the middle. This sequence originates from a human donor who donated a stem cell graft to a child with acute lymphoblastic leukemia. Specimen: PBMCs from the stem cell graft donor, collected from the stem cell graft. The chain is built from TRBV29-1 and TRBJ2-4; D gene uncertain. Here the CDR3 reads CSVEGSLDPLAKNIQYF. For the CDR3, the DNA is TGCAGCGTTGAAGGTTCCCTAGACCCTCTAGCCAAAAACATTCAGTACTTC.